These T cell receptor beta chains were read from a single sample in a study of CD8+ T cells in alopecia areata. The protocol was immunoSEQ multiplex PCR, while the TCRdb copy is restricted to in-frame clones and leaves out a portion. Of approximately 200,000 clones in the sample, 45% to 75% were seen once. The sequencing used CD4+ T cells sorted from blood, collected at week 4, from a patient treated with tofacitinib. The receptors shown here come from a human donor with alopecia areata. CDR3s include the opening cysteine and the closing phenylalanine or tryptophan. Fields, in order: clone size, J gene, D gene, V gene, CDR3 protein, CDR3 DNA. The D gene is left open where the match is weak. The listing skips clone size in some rows; elsewhere it reads once, few, many or a size class.

>.|TRBJ2-1|.|TRBV30
CAWGGSSSYNEQFF
TGTGCCTGGGGGGGGTCCAGCTCCTACAATGAGCAGTTCTTC
>few|TRBJ2-1|.|TRBV19
CASSTLARFYNEQFF
TGTGCCAGTAGTACCCTAGCTCGCTTTTACAATGAGCAGTTCTTC
>.|TRBJ1-2|.|TRBV4-3
CASSLTLVGANYGYTF
TGCGCCAGCAGCCTCACTTTGGTAGGGGCTAACTATGGCTACACCTTC
>few|TRBJ1-6|.|TRBV2
CASSEWGRSPLHF
TGTGCCAGCAGTGAATGGGGCCGCTCACCCCTCCACTTT
>.|TRBJ2-7|.|TRBV30
CAWNRGNYEQYF
TGTGCCTGGAACAGAGGAAACTACGAGCAGTACTTC
>few|TRBJ1-6|.|TRBV30
CAWKRESDSPLHF
TGTGCCTGGAAAAGGGAATCTGATTCACCCCTCCACTTT
>.|TRBJ2-6|TRBD1|TRBV7-6
CASSEGQGAGGANVLTF
TGTGCCAGCAGCGAGGGACAGGGTGCAGGCGGGGCCAACGTCCTGACTTTC
>.|TRBJ2-3|.|TRBV29-1
CSVEDVRGLGTDTQYF
TGCAGCGTTGAAGATGTAAGGGGTTTGGGCACAGATACGCAGTATTTT
>few|TRBJ1-1|.|TRBV29-1
CSATGNTEAFF
TGCAGCGCAACAGGGAACACTGAAGCTTTCTTT
>.|TRBJ2-1|.|TRBV14
CASSRRGSINEQFF
TGTGCCAGCAGCCGGCGAGGAAGTATCAATGAGCAGTTCTTC
>.|TRBJ2-7|.|TRBV29-1
CSVEGVGGYEQYF
TGCAGCGTTGAAGGGGTTGGGGGCTACGAGCAGTACTTC
>few|TRBJ1-3|.|TRBV29-1
CSARTGNTIYF
TGCAGCGCTCGGACAGGAAACACCATATATTTT
>.|TRBJ1-2|TRBD1|TRBV29-1
CSVELVGQGNGYTF
TGCAGCGTTGAACTTGTAGGACAGGGGAATGGCTACACCTTC
>.|TRBJ1-5|.|TRBV14
CASSPGGDQPQHF
TGTGCCAGCAGCCCTGGAGGGGATCAGCCCCAGCATTTT
>.|TRBJ2-2|TRBD2|TRBV7-7
CASSLASGTSGGQNTGELFF
TGTGCTAGCAGCTTAGCCTCCGGGACTAGCGGGGGCCAGAACACCGGGGAGCTGTTTTTT
>.|TRBJ2-7|.|TRBV7-2
CASSLAGGPYEQYF
TGTGCCAGCAGCTTAGCGGGGGGGCCCTACGAGCAGTACTTC
>few|TRBJ2-2|.|TRBV29-1
CSATPGDGELFF
TGCAGCGCCACACCGGGAGACGGGGAGCTGTTTTTT
>.|TRBJ1-4|.|TRBV5-1
CASSLDSAGLGEKLFF
TGCGCCAGCAGCTTGGATTCGGCGGGACTGGGGGAAAAACTGTTTTTT
>few|TRBJ2-2|.|TRBV19
CASSIQGAKNTGELFF
TGTGCCAGTAGTATTCAAGGGGCGAAGAACACCGGGGAGCTGTTTTTT
>.|TRBJ2-3|.|TRBV28
CASRTGTTNADTQYF
TGTGCCAGCAGAACCGGGACCACGAACGCAGATACGCAGTATTTT
>.|TRBJ2-1|TRBD2|TRBV30
CALKRGSSYNEQFF
TGTGCCTTAAAGCGGGGCAGCTCCTACAATGAGCAGTTCTTC
>few|TRBJ2-5|.|TRBV6-6
CASSYSGSLGETQYF
TGTGCCAGCAGTTACTCCGGGTCCCTGGGAGAGACCCAGTACTTC
>.|TRBJ1-6|.|TRBV7-3
CASSLFGDGSLHF
TGTGCCAGCAGCTTATTTGGGGATGGTTCCCTCCACTTT
>.|TRBJ1-2|TRBD1|TRBV5-1
CASSTEGARDGGYTF
TGCGCCAGCAGCACTGAGGGGGCGCGGGATGGTGGCTACACCTTC
>.|TRBJ1-5|TRBD1|TRBV28
CASSSRPRDRVQPQHF
TGTGCCAGCAGTTCCCGGCCACGGGACAGGGTCCAGCCCCAGCATTTT
>.|TRBJ2-5|.|TRBV2
CASSEAWTVETQYF
TGTGCCAGCAGTGAAGCATGGACGGTTGAGACCCAGTACTTC
>.|TRBJ2-3|.|TRBV5-4
CASSHKAGGGTDTQYF
TGTGCCAGCAGCCACAAAGCGGGCGGGGGCACAGATACGCAGTATTTT
>few|TRBJ2-1|.|TRBV29-1
CSVEAEGMTYNEQFF
TGCAGCGTTGAGGCCGAGGGGATGACCTACAATGAGCAGTTCTTC
>.|TRBJ2-6|.|TRBV23-1
CASSHSNKGHLGPGANVLTF
TGCGCCAGCAGTCATTCAAACAAGGGACATCTGGGCCCTGGGGCCAACGTCCTGACTTTC
>.|TRBJ2-7|.|TRBV30
CAWSVPYYEQYF
TGTGCCTGGAGTGTACCCTATTACGAGCAGTACTTC
>.|TRBJ2-3|.|TRBV30
CAWSASDTDTQYF
TGTGCCTGGAGTGCTTCAGACACAGATACGCAGTATTTT
>.|TRBJ2-5|.|TRBV28
CASSLTKEETQYF
TGTGCCAGCAGTTTGACTAAAGAAGAGACCCAGTACTTC
>.|TRBJ1-2|.|TRBV30
CAWNELANYGYTF
TGTGCCTGGAACGAGTTAGCTAACTATGGCTACACCTTC
>.|TRBJ2-7|.|TRBV7-2
CASSPSGTPHYEQYF
TGTGCCAGCAGCCCGTCCGGGACACCACATTACGAGCAGTACTTC
>.|TRBJ2-5|.|TRBV5-1
CASSLGPQGGETQYF
TGCGCCAGCAGCTTGGGACCACAGGGAGGAGAGACCCAGTACTTC
>few|TRBJ1-2|.|TRBV28
CASSLNTHGYTF
TGTGCCAGCAGCCTTAACACCCATGGCTACACCTTC
>.|TRBJ1-6|TRBD1|TRBV5-1
CASSLALGTGASSPLHF
TGCGCCAGCAGCTTGGCCCTAGGGACAGGTGCATCTTCACCCCTCCACTTT
>.|TRBJ1-2|.|TRBV29-1
CSVEERVQAGAGYGYTF
TGCAGCGTTGAAGAAAGGGTCCAAGCCGGGGCCGGCTATGGCTACACCTTC
>few|TRBJ2-1|.|TRBV4-3
CASSQDWALNEQFF
TGCGCCAGCAGCCAAGATTGGGCTCTCAATGAGCAGTTCTTC
>.|TRBJ2-3|TRBD1|TRBV28
CASRNSGGADTQYF
TGTGCCAGCAGAAACTCAGGGGGCGCAGATACGCAGTATTTT
>.|TRBJ2-2|TRBD1|TRBV7-9
CASGQGTGELFF
TGTGCCAGCGGACAGGGGACCGGGGAGCTGTTTTTT
>.|TRBJ2-5|.|TRBV9
CASSEQDQETQYF
TGTGCCAGCAGCGAACAGGACCAAGAGACCCAGTACTTC
>.|TRBJ1-3|TRBD1|TRBV5-4
CASSFVRQGVGNTIYF
TGTGCCAGCAGCTTCGTAAGACAGGGGGTCGGAAACACCATATATTTT
>.|TRBJ2-5|.|TRBV15
CATSRGVKETQYF
TGTGCCACCAGCAGGGGGGTAAAGGAGACCCAGTACTTC
>.|TRBJ2-7|TRBD1|TRBV30
CAWSVGRGQGVDEQYF
TGTGCCTGGAGTGTAGGCCGGGGACAGGGGGTAGACGAGCAGTACTTC
>.|TRBJ2-5|TRBD2|TRBV2
CASSELTGGAGRETQYF
TGTGCCAGCAGTGAACTGACGGGGGGTGCGGGGAGAGAGACCCAGTACTTC
>.|TRBJ1-2|.|TRBV5-1
CASSLQGNYGYTF
TGCGCCAGCAGCTTACAAGGGAACTATGGCTACACCTTC
>.|TRBJ2-1|.|TRBV2
CASSRNEQFF
TGTGCCAGTTCTAGAAATGAGCAGTTCTTC
>.|TRBJ2-5|.|TRBV30
CAWSEVETQYF
TGTGCCTGGAGTGAAGTAGAGACCCAGTACTTC